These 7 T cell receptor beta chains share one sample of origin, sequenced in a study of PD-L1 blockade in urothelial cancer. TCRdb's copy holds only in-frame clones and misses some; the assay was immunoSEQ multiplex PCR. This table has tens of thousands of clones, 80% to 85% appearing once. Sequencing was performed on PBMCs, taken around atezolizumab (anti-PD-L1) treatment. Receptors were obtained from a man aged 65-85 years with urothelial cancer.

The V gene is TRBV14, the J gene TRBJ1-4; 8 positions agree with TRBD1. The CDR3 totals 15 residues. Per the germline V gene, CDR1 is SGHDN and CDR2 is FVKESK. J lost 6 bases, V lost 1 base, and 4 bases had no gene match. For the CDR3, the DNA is TGTGCCAGCAGCCAAGCTCCAGGGGGCGATGAAAAACTGTTTTTT. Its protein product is CASSQAPGGDEKLFF.

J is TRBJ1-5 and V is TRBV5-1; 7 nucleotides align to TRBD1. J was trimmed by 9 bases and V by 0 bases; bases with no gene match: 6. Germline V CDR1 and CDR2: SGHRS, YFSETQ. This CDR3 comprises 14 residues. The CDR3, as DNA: TGCGCCAGCAGCTTGGGGCAGGGGGAAGGGCCCCAGCATTTT. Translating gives CASSLGQGEGPQHF.

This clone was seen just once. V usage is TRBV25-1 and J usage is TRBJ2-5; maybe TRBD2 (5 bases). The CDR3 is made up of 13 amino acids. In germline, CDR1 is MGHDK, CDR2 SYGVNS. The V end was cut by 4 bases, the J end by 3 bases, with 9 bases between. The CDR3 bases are TGTGCCAGCAGTGGCTACGGGGAAGAGACCCAGTACTTC. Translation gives CASSGYGEETQYF.

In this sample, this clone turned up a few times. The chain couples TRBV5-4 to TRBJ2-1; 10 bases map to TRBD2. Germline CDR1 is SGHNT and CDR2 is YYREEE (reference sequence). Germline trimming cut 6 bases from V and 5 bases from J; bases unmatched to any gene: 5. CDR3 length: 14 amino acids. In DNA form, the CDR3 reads TGTGCCAGCACCATAGCGGGAGGCGACAATGAGCAGTTCTTC. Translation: CASTIAGGDNEQFF.

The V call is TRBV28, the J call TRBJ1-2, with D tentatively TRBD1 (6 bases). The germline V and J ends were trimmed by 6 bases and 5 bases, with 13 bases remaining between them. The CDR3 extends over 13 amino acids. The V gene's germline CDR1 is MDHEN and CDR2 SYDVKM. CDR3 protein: CASSIQGFYGYTF. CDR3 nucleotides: TGTGCCAGCAGCATACAGGGTTTTTATGGCTACACCTTC.

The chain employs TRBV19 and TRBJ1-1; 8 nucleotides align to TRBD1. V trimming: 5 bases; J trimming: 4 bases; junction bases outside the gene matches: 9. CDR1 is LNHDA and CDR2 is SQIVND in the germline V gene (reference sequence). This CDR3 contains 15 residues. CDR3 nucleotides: TGTGCCAGTAGTTCGCGTGGACAGGGCGGCACTGAAGCTTTCTTT. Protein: CASSSRGQGGTEAFF.

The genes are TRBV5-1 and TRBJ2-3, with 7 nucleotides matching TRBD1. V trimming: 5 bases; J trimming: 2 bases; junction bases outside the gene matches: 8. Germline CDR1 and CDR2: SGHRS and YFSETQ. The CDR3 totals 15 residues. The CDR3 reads CASSHQGEFTDTQYF. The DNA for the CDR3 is TGCGCCAGCAGTCACCAGGGGGAATTCACAGATACGCAGTATTTT. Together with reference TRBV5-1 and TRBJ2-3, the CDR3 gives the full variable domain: KAGVTQTPRYLIKTRGQQVTLSCSPISGHRSVSWYQQTPGQGLQFLFEYFSETQRNKGNFPGRFSGRQFSNSRSEMNVSTLELGDSALYLCASSHQGEFTDTQYFGPGTRLTVL.